Detailed here is one T cell receptor (beta chain). The antigen is unknown. This record belongs to a study of early T cells in non-severe SARS-CoV-2 infection. Study-wide background: Unsorted whole blood bulk RNA was sequenced, with unpaired chains.

As part of library construction, unique molecular identifiers were attached to individual cDNA molecules. TCRdb reanalysed the 5' RACE reads using MiXCR and keeps one entry per CDR3 protein. The sample lists fewer than 100,000 distinct CDR3 sequences; roughly 10% were seen once. General observations from the study: Anti-spike CD8 specificities were favored by VDJdb matching, whose results missed private and CD4 specificities.

What was sequenced was whole blood. This TCR came from an adult who was a healthcare worker with PCR-confirmed SARS-CoV-2 infection or an uninfected control (not recorded which).

This CDR3 is CAWRAGGTGNYEQYF. Here the CDR3 DNA reads TGTGCCTGGAGGGCCGGCGGGACAGGGAACTACGAGCAGTACTTC. The gene calls are TRBV30 and TRBJ2-7; 9 bases are shared with TRBD1. Germline trimming cut 3 bases from V and 3 bases from J; bases unmatched to any gene: 9. Germline assignment: CDR1 GTSNPN and CDR2 SVGIG (reference sequence). This CDR3 has 15 residues. Together with reference TRBV30 and TRBJ2-7, the CDR3 gives the full variable domain: SQTIHQWPATLVQPVGSPLSLECTVEGTSNPNLYWYRQAAGRGLQLLFYSVGIGQISSEVPQNLSASRPQDRQFILSSKKLLLSDSGFYLCAWRAGGTGNYEQYFGPGTRLTVT.